The sample holds many counts of the clone carrying this TCR beta chain. TCR beta CDR3 region amplification was performed from RNA transcripts. The HTBI primer set served for first-round RT-PCR of the TCR CDR3. TCRdb fed the multiplex PCR reads into MiXCR, producing one record per CDR3 protein. The sample yields approximately 200,000 distinct CDR3 sequences, about 18% seen once. The data originate from a study of T cells in Graves' hyperthyroidism and ophthalmopathy. Fresh peripheral blood, about 9.3 ml, yielded the PBMCs. Germline CDR1 reads MDHEN; CDR2 reads SYDVKM. Trimming at V came to 8 bases and at J to 6 bases, leaving 11 bases not matched to a gene. This CDR3 is 15 amino acids long.

The sample taken for sequencing was blood. This chain uses TRBV28 with TRBJ1-5; the match to TRBD1 covers 9 bases. This receptor was identified in a man in his forties or fifties with Graves' hyperthyroidism. In DNA, the CDR3 is TGTGCCAGCGGGTTGGACAGGGGTCAAGGTCAGCCCCAGCATTTT. It codes for CASGLDRGQGQPQHF.